The rows below give T cell receptor beta chains drawn from one sample of a study of graft-versus-host responses after intestinal transplantation. The method was immunoSEQ multiplex PCR; TCRdb's version includes in-frame clones alone and lacks a portion of them. The profile shows 86,000 or so clones, approximately 90% of them singletons. These TCRs are of unknown antigen specificity. The specimen comprised unstimulated CD8+ T cells sorted from spleen or lymph node cells, sampled before intestinal transplant. These receptors all stem from a human donor who received an intestinal transplant. Both conserved end residues are part of each CDR3. The D gene is left open where the match is weak. Not every row has a clone size; where given, it reads once, few, many or a size class.

TRBV7-6,-,TRBJ1-1,-,TGTGCCAGCAGCTTAGGGCCGAAGGCTAACACTGAAGCTTTCTTT,CASSLGPKANTEAFF
TRBV4-1,-,TRBJ1-3,-,TGCGCCAGCAGCCAAGAGGAACAGGTTGGAAACACCATATATTTT,CASSQEEQVGNTIYF
TRBV5-1,-,TRBJ2-1,-,TGCGCCAGCAGCTTGTACTCAATGAGCTCCTACAATGAGCAGTTCTTC,CASSLYSMSSYNEQFF
TRBV5-1,-,TRBJ2-7,-,TGCGCCAGCGCTCGCAACCAACAGGACTTCTACGAGCAGTACTTC,CASARNQQDFYEQYF
TRBV5-1,-,TRBJ2-3,-,TGCGCCAGCAGCTTGGACCATACGCAGTATTTT,CASSLDHTQYF
TRBV10-2,-,TRBJ1-3,-,TGCGCCAGCATAGGACGGGGGCGCGGTGGAAACACCATATATTTT,CASIGRGRGGNTIYF
TRBV6-4,few,TRBJ1-5,-,TGTGCCAGCGTCACAGGTTCGAGTCAGCCCCAGCATTTT,CASVTGSSQPQHF
TRBV29-1,once,TRBJ1-1,TRBD1,TGCAGCGCCCGGGACAGTGAAACTGAAGCTTTCTTT,CSARDSETEAFF
TRBV30,-,TRBJ2-1,-,TGTGCCTGGAGCCCGACCCGGGGCTACTCCTACAATGAGCAGTTCTTC,CAWSPTRGYSYNEQFF
TRBV29-1,-,TRBJ2-2,TRBD2,TGCAGCGTTGAAATAGCGGGGGGACGGACGAACACCGGGGAGCTGTTTTTT,CSVEIAGGRTNTGELFF
TRBV27,-,TRBJ2-7,TRBD1,TGTGCCAGCACGGGGCCGGGACAGGGATCCTACGAGCAGTACTTC,CASTGPGQGSYEQYF
TRBV7-9,-,TRBJ1-3,-,TGTGCCAGCATCCAAGGGGTCTCTGGAAACACCATATATTTT,CASIQGVSGNTIYF
TRBV7-3,-,TRBJ1-2,TRBD1,TGTGCCAGCAGCTTAACAGGGGGCGACGGCTACACCTTC,CASSLTGGDGYTF
TRBV2,-,TRBJ2-1,TRBD2,TGTGCCAGCAAAGGCCCCCTAAAAAAGGCGGGAGGGCCCGTCGAGCAGTTCTTC,CASKGPLKKAGGPVEQFF
TRBV7-9,-,TRBJ2-1,-,TGTGCCAGCAGCTTAGGTAGGGAGCAGTTCTTC,CASSLGREQFF
TRBV27,-,TRBJ1-4,-,TGTGCCAGCAGATCCCCACATGGGGTGTTTTTT,CASRSPHGVFF
TRBV15,-,TRBJ2-5,TRBD1,TGTGCCACCAGCGAAGCCTATCCGGGACAGGGAGGAGAGACCCAGTACTTC,CATSEAYPGQGGETQYF
TRBV27,-,TRBJ1-5,-,TGTGCCAGCAGTACGAAGGGAGTTCAGCCCCAGCATTTT,CASSTKGVQPQHF
TRBV11-2,-,TRBJ2-1,TRBD2,TGTGCCAGCAGCACTAGCGGGCCCAATGAGCAGTTCTTC,CASSTSGPNEQFF
TRBV6-6,few,TRBJ1-2,-,TGTGCCAGCAGTTACAGGGGCTATGGCTACACCTTC,CASSYRGYGYTF
TRBV5-6,-,TRBJ1-1,-,TGTGCCAGCAGTCAAGAGACAGGATTGAACACTGAAGCTTTCTTT,CASSQETGLNTEAFF
TRBV28,once,TRBJ2-7,TRBD2,TGTGCCAGCAGTCCAAGACTAGCGGCCTCCTACGAGCAGTACTTC,CASSPRLAASYEQYF
TRBV5-1,-,TRBJ1-4,TRBD1,TGCGCCAGCAGCTTGGAGCCCGGGACAGGGGCTACTAATGAAAAACTGTTTTTT,CASSLEPGTGATNEKLFF
TRBV15,-,TRBJ1-1,-,TGTGCCACCTCCTCGACAGTGATGAACACTGAAGCTTTCTTT,CATSSTVMNTEAFF
TRBV7-9,-,TRBJ2-5,-,TGTGCCAGCAGCCCAAGCGGTAATCTGTACCAAGAGACCCAGTACTTC,CASSPSGNLYQETQYF
TRBV7-7,-,TRBJ2-1,-,TGTGCCAGCAGCTTAGAACGGGAGTTTAACAATGAGCAGTTCTTC,CASSLEREFNNEQFF
TRBV10-3,-,TRBJ2-3,TRBD2,TGTGCCATCAGTGGACTAGCGGGCACAGATACGCAGTATTTT,CAISGLAGTDTQYF
TRBV7-2,once,TRBJ2-7,-,TGTGCCAGCAGCACCCGACTACAGGGCTCGGGATACGAGCAGTACTTC,CASSTRLQGSGYEQYF